This T cell receptor (beta chain) is from a study of blood T cell repertoires in COVID-19. About the research overall: From T cells, B-cell-depleted T cells, or PBMCs came the material, which was cDNA or gDNA.

The protocol was immunoSEQ multiplex PCR, while the TCRdb copy is restricted to in-frame clones and leaves out a portion. The sample gives approximately 220,000 clones, around 87% of which show up once; about 16% is in the top ten. The CDR3 runs to 14 residues. V dropped 1 base and J dropped 6; count of bases not matched to a gene: 2. Germline V gene sequence: CDR1 SGHNT, CDR2 YENEEA. Residents of 20 to 25 US areas, aged roughly 18 to 89 years, made up the participants. The rearrangement joins TRBV11-3 to TRBJ2-2, with 7 bases aligning to TRBD1. Sequencing was done on a sample of PBMCs or T cells enriched from blood (not recorded which). The source is a man aged 25 to 45 who had been exposed to COVID-19. The DNA for the CDR3 is TGTGCCAGCAGCTTAGGGACAGGCTCCGGGGAGCTGTTTTTT. This translates into CASSLGTGSGELFF.